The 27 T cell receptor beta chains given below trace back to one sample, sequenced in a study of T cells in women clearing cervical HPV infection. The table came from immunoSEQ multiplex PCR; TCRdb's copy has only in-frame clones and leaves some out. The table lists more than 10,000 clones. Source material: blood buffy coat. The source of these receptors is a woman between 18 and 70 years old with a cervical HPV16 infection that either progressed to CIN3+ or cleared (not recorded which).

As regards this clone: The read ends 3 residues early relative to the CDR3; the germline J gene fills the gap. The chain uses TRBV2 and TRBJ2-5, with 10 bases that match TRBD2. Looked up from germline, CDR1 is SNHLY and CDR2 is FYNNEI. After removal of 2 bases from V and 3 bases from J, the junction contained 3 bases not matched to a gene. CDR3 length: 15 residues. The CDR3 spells CASSENLAGEETQYF. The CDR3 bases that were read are TGTGCCAGCAGTGAAAACCTAGCGGGGGAAGAGACC.

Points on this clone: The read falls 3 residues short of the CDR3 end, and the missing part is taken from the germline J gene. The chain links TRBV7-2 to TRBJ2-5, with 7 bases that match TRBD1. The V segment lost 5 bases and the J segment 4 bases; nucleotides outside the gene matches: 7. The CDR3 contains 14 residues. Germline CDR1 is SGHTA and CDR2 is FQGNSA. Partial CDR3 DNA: TGTGCCAGCAGCAGGGGGCCAACTCGAGAGACC. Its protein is CASSRGPTRET. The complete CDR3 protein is CASSRGPTRETQYF.

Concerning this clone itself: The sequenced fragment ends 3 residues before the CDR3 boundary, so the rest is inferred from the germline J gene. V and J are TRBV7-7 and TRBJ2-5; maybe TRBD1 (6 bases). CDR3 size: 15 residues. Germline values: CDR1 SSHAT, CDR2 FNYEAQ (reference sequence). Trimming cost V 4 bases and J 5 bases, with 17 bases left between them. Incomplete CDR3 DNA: TGTGCCAGCAGCTCAGATACAGGGTCTCCGGAGACC. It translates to CASSSDTGSPET. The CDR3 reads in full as CASSSDTGSPETQYF.

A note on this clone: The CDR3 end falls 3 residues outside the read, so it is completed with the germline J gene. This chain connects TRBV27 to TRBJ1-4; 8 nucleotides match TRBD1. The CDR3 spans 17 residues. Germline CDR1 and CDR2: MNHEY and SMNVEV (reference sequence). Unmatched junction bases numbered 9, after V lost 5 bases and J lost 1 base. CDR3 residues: CASSRRTGLRTNEKLFF. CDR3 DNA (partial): TGTGCCAGCAGTCGAAGGACAGGGTTGAGAACTAATGAAAAA.

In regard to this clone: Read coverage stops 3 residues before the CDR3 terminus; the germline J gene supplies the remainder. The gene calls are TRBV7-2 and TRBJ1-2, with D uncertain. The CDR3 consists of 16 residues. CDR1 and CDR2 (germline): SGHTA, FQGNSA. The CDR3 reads CASSLAVGLSTDTYTF. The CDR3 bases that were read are TGTGCCAGCAGCTTAGCGGTCGGTCTAAGCACAGATACC.

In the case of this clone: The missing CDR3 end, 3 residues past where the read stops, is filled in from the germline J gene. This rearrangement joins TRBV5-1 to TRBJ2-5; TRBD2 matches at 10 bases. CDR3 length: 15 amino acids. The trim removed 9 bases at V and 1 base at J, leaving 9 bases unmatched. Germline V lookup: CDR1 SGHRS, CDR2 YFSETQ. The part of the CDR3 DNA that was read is TGCGCCACCTATCCTAGCGGGGGACCCCAAGAGACC. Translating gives CATYPSGGPQET. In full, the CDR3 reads CATYPSGGPQETQYF.

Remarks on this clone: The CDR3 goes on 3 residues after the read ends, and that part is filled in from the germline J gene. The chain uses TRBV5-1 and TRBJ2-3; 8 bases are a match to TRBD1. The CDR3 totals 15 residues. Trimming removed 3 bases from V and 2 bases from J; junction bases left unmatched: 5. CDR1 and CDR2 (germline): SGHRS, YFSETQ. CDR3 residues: CASSYDRGNTDTQYF. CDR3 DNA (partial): TGCGCCAGCAGCTATGACAGGGGTAACACAGATACG. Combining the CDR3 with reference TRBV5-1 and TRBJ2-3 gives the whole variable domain KAGVTQTPRYLIKTRGQQVTLSCSPISGHRSVSWYQQTPGQGLQFLFEYFSETQRNKGNFPGRFSGRQFSNSRSEMNVSTLELGDSALYLCASSYDRGNTDTQYFGPGTRLTVL.

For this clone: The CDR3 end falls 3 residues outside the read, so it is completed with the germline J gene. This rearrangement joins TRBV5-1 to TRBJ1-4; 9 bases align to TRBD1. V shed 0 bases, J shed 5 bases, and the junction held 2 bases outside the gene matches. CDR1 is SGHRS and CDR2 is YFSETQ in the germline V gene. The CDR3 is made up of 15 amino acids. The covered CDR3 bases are TGCGCCAGCAGCTTGGTGGGACAGGGCAATGAAAAA. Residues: CASSLVGQGNEK. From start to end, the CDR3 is CASSLVGQGNEKLFF.

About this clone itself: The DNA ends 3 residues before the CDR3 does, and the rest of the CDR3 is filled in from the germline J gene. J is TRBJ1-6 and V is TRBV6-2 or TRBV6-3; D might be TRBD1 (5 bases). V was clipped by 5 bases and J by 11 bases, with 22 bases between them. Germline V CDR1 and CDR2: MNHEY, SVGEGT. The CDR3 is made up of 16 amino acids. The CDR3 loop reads CASSRRDYDLGTPLHF. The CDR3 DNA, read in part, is TGTGCCAGCAGTCGACGGGACTACGACCTTGGGACACCC.

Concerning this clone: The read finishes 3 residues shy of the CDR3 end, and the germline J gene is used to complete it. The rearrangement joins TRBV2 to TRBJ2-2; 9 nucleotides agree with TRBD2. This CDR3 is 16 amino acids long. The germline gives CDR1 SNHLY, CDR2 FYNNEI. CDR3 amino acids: CASSDRGSSGANVLFF. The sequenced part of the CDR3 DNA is TGTGCCAGCAGTGACCGAGGGTCTAGCGGGGCCAACGTG.

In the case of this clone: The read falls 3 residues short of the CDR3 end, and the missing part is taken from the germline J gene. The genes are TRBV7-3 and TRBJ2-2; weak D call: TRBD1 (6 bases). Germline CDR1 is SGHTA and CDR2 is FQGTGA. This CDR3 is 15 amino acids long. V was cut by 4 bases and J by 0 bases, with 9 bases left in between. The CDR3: CASSSQGANTGELFF. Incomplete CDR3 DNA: TGTGCCAGCAGCTCACAGGGCGCGAACACCGGGGAG. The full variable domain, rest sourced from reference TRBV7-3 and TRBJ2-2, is GAGVSQTPSNKVTEKGKYVELRCDPISGHTALYWYRQSLGQGPEFLIYFQGTGAADDSGLPNDRFFAVRPEGSVSTLKIQRTERGDSAVYLCASSSQGANTGELFFGEGSRLTVL.

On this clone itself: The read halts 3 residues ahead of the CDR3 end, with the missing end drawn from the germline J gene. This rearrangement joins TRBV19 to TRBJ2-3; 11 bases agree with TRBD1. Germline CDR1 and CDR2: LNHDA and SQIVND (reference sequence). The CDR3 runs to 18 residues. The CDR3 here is CASSIGTGGVYVNQPQYF. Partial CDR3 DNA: TGTGCCAGTAGTATAGGGACAGGGGGCGTCTACGTCAATCAGCCG.

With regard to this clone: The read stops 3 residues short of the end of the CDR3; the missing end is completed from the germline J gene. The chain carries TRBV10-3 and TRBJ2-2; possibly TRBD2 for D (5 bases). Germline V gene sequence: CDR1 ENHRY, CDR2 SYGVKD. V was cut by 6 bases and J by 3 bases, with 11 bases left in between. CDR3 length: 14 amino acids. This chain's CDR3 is CAIRSLGDTGELFF. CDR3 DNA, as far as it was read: TGTGCCATCAGATCCCTCGGGGACACCGGGGAG.

CDR3 in amino acids: CASSLVGQPSYGYTF. The DNA read from the CDR3 is TGTGCCAGCAGCTTAGTCGGACAGCCCTCCTATGGC. The rearrangement joins TRBV7-2 to TRBJ1-2; perhaps TRBD1 as D (6 bases). The read falls 3 residues short of the CDR3 end, and the missing part is taken from the germline J gene. The CDR3 covers 15 residues. Between the trimmed V and J ends, which lost 1 base and 4 bases, there was a span of 13 bases. Germline loops: CDR1 SGHTA, CDR2 FQGNSA.

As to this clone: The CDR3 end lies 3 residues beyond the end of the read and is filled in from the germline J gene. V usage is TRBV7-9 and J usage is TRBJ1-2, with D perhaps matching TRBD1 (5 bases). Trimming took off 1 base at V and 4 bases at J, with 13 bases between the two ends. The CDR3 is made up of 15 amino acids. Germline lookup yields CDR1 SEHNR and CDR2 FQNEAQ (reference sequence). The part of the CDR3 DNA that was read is TGTGCCAGCAGCTTAGGTGGGCAGGGTGCCTATGGC. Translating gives CASSLGGQGAYG. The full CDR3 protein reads CASSLGGQGAYGYTF.

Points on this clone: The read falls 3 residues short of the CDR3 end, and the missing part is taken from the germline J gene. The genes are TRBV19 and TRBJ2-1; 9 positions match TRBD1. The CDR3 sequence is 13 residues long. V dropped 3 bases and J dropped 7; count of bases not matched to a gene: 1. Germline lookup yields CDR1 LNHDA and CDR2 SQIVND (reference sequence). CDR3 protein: CASSMGQGNEQFF. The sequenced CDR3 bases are TGTGCCAGTAGTATGGGACAGGGAAATGAG.

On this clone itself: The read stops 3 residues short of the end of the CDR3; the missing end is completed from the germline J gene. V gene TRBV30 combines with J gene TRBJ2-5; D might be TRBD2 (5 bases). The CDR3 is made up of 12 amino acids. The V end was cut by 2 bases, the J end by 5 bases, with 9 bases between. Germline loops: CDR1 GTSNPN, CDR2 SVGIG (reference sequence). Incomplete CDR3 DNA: TGTGCCTGGAGTATCGGACTGGAGACC. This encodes CAWSIGLET. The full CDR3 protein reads CAWSIGLETQYF. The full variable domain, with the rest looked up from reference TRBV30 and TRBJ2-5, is SQTIHQWPATLVQPVGSPLSLECTVEGTSNPNLYWYRQAAGRGLQLLFYSVGIGQISSEVPQNLSASRPQDRQFILSSKKLLLSDSGFYLCAWSIGLETQYFGPGTRLLVL.

The sequenced CDR3 bases are TGTGCCAGCTCACCATTCGACAGGGTGGGGATAAATCGTGAC. This gives the protein CASSPFDRVGINRD. The CDR3 as a whole reads CASSPFDRVGINRDYTF. The chain uses TRBV18 and TRBJ1-2; 7 nucleotides line up with TRBD1. With the read ending 3 residues before the CDR3 end, the germline J gene is used to fill in that end. The CDR3 totals 17 residues. The germline CDR1 and CDR2 sequences are KGHSH and LQKENI.

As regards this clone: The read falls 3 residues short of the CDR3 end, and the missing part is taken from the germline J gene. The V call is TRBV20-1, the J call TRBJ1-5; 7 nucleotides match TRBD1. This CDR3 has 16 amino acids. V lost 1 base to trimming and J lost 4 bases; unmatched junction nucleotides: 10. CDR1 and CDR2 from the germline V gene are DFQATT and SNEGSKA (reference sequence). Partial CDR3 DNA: TGCAGTGCTAGAGCCCCCGGGACAGTTGAAAATCAGCCC. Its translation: CSARAPGTVENQP. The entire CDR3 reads CSARAPGTVENQPQHF.

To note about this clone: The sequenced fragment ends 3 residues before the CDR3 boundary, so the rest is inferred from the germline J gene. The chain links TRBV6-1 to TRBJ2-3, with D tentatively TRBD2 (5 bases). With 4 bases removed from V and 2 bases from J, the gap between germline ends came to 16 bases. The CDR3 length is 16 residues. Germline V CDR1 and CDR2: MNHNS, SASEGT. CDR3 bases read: TGTGCCAGCAGTGGGTTAGCGACGAGGGCCACAGATACG. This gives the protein CASSGLATRATDT. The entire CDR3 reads CASSGLATRATDTQYF.

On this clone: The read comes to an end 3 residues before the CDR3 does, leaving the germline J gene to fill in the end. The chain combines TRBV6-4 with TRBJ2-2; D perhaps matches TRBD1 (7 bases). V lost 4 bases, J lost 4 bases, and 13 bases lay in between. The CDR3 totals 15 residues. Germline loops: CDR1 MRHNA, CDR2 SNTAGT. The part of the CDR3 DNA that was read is TGTGCCAGCAGTGTAACAGGGGAGGCCACCGGGGAG. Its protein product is CASSVTGEATGE. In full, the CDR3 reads CASSVTGEATGELFF.

The covered CDR3 bases are TGCGCCAGCAGCGCCATCCCACAGAGCTCTGGAAACACC. Protein product: CASSAIPQSSGNT. The full CDR3 protein is CASSAIPQSSGNTIYF. The V gene is TRBV5-1, the J gene TRBJ1-3; D remains ambiguous. The missing CDR3 end, 3 residues past where the read stops, is filled in from the germline J gene. Trimming stripped 4 bases from V and 0 bases from J, with 14 bases between. This CDR3 is built from 16 residues. From germline, CDR1 is SGHRS and CDR2 YFSETQ.

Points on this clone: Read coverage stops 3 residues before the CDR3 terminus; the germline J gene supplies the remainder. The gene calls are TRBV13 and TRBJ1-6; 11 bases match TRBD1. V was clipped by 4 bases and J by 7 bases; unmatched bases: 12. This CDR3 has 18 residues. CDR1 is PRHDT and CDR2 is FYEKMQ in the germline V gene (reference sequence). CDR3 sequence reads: CASSSRLGGQGANSPLHF. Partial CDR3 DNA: TGTGCCAGCAGCTCCCGTTTGGGCGGACAGGGGGCAAATTCACCC.

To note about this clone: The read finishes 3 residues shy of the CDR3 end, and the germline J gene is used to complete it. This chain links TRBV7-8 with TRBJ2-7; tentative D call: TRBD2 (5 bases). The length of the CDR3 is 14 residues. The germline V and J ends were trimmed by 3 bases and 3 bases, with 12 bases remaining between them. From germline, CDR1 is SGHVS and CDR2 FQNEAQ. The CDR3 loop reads CASSFRRTGYEQYF. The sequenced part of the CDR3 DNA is TGTGCCAGCAGCTTTAGACGGACTGGCTACGAG.

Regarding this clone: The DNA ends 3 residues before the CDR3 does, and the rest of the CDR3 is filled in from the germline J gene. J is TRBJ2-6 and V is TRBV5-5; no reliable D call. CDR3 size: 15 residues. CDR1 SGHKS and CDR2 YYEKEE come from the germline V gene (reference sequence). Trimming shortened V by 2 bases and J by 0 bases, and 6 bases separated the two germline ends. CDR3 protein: CASSLLISGANVLTF. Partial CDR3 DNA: TGTGCCAGCAGCTTACTCATCTCTGGGGCCAACGTC. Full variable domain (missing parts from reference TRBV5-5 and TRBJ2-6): DAGVTQSPTHLIKTRGQQVTLRCSPISGHKSVSWYQQVLGQGPQFIFQYYEKEERGRGNFPDRFSARQFPNYSSELNVNALLLGDSALYLCASSLLISGANVLTFGAGSRLTVL.

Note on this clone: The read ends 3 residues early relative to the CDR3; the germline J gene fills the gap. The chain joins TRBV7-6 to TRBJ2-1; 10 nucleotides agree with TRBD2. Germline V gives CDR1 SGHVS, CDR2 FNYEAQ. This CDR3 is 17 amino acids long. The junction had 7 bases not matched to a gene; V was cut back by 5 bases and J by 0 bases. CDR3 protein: CASSPIAGGSSYNEQFF. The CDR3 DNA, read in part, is TGTGCCAGCAGCCCAATAGCGGGGGGTAGCTCCTACAATGAG. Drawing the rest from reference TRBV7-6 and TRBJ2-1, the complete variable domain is GAGVSQSPRYKVTKRGQDVALRCDPISGHVSLYWYRQALGQGPEFLTYFNYEAQQDKSGLPNDRFSAERPEGSISTLTIQRTEQRDSAMYRCASSPIAGGSSYNEQFFGPGTRLTVL.

CDR3 in amino acids: CASSSLGQEETQYF. Incomplete CDR3 DNA: TGTGCCAGCAGCTCCCTTGGACAGGAAGAGACG. The rearrangement joins TRBV5-4 to TRBJ2-3; 7 bases align to TRBD1. Read coverage stops 3 residues before the CDR3 terminus; the germline J gene supplies the remainder. Germline lookup yields CDR1 SGHNT and CDR2 YYREEE (reference sequence). This CDR3 comprises 14 residues.